This TCR beta chain was identified during a study of PD-1 blockade in classical Hodgkin lymphoma. As concerns this clone: Antigen unknown.

The protocol was immunoSEQ multiplex PCR, while the TCRdb copy is restricted to in-frame clones and leaves out a portion. The sample yields under 15,000 clones, about nine tenths seen once. General study results and limits: CD4+ TCR diversity, unlike CD8+, climbed significantly by C4D1. Complete responders showed a baseline diversity that resembled the diversity of newly diagnosed patients. Those starting nivolumab under 1 year post-ASCT were excluded.

Noted time point: cycle 4 day 1 (C4D1), after less than 7 weeks of nivolumab. There was relapse after autologous stem cell transplantation in every patient, and there was variation in brentuximab vedotin exposure. The study purified CD4+ T cells from thawed PBMCs using magnetic negative selection. Patients had relapsed/refractory classical Hodgkin lymphoma with complete response, partial response or progressive disease as best response. The sequencing here drew on CD4+ T cells from blood, taken before the fourth cycle of nivolumab. The receptor was derived from a human donor with classical Hodgkin lymphoma.

CDR3 sequence reads: CASSLAGLNTQYF. CDR3 DNA: TGCGCCAGCAGCTTGGCAGGGTTAAATACGCAGTATTTT. The chain joins TRBV5-1 to TRBJ2-3; D might be TRBD1 (5 bases). The V gene's germline CDR1 is SGHRS and CDR2 YFSETQ. CDR3 length equals 13 residues. Deletions cut 0 bases from V and 7 bases from J, with 9 bases between. Complete variable domain (other parts from reference TRBV5-1 and TRBJ2-3): KAGVTQTPRYLIKTRGQQVTLSCSPISGHRSVSWYQQTPGQGLQFLFEYFSETQRNKGNFPGRFSGRQFSNSRSEMNVSTLELGDSALYLCASSLAGLNTQYFGPGTRLTVL.